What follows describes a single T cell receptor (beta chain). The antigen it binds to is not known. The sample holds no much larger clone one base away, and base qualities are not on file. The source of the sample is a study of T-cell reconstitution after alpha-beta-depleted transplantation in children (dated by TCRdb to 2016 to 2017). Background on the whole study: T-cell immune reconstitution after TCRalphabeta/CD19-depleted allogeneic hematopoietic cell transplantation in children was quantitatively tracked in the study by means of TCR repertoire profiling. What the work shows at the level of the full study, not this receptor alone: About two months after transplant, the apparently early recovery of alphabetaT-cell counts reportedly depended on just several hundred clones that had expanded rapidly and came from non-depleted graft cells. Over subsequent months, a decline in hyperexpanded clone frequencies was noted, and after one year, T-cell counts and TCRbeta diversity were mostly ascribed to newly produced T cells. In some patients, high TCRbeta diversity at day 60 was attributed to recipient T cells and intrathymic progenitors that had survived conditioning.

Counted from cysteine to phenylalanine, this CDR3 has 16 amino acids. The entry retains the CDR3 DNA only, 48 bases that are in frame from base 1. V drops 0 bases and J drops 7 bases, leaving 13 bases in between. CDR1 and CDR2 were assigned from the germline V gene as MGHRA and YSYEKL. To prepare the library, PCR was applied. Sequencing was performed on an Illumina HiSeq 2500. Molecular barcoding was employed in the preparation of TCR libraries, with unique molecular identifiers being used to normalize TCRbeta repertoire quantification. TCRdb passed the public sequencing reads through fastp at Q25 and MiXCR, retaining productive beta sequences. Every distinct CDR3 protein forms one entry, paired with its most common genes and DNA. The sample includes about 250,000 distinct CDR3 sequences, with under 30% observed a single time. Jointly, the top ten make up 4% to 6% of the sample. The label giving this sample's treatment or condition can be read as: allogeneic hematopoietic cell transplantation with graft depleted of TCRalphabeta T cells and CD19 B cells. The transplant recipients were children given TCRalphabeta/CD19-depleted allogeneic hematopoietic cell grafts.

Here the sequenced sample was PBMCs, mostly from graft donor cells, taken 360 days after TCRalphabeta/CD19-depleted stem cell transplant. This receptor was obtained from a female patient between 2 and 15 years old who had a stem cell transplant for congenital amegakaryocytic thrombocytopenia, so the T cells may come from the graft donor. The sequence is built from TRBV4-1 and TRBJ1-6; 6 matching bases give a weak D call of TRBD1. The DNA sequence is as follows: TGCGCCAGCAGCCAAGAGGGGGCAGGGTTAAATTCACCCCTCCACTTT. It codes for CASSQEGAGLNSPLHF.